A few counts support the clone carrying this T cell receptor (beta chain). Its antigen remains unknown. Germline-derived CDR1 and CDR2 are SQVTM and ANQGSEA. The CDR3 sequence is 14 residues long. The V gene end was trimmed by 3 bases and the J gene end by 2 bases; junction bases not matched to a gene: 7. The data stem from a study of CD8 T cells in Susac syndrome. Study as a whole: The sequenced Susac syndrome patients included five or six who had clinically active disease and 8 or 9 who were in remission. General study results and limits: As the study acknowledged, the number of individuals in its TCR sequencing and HLA analysis was relatively small. Expansion of Susac CD8+ clones peaked in TEMRA cells and in active patients.

After extraction with the RNeasy kit, about 0.5 to 1 ug of the RNA was reverse transcribed using random hexamers. Amplification of the TCR beta CDR3 was carried out by immunoSEQ multiplex PCR, which spanned a total of 54 Vbeta and 13 Jbeta segments. Each CDR3 protein is one row after TCRdb ran MiXCR on the immunoSEQ multiplex PCR reads. Among around 110,000 distinct CDR3 sequences, around 94% were seen once, and the ten largest hold around 0.41%. The clonotype comes from a human donor with Susac syndrome. The rearrangement links TRBV29-1 to TRBJ2-7, with TRBD1 matching 7 bases. The sample taken for sequencing was CD8+ T cells from PBMCs. The CDR3 region is CSVDGQAGAYEQYF. In nucleotides, the CDR3 is TGCAGCGTTGACGGACAGGCGGGCGCCTACGAGCAGTACTTC.